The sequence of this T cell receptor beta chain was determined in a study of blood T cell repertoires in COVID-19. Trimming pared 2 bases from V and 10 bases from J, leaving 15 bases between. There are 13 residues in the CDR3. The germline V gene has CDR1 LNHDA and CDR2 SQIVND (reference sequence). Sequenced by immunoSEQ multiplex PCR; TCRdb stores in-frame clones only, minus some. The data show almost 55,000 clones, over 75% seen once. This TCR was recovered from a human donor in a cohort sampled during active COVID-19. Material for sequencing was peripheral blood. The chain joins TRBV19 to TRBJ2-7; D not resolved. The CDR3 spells CASSIRQDAEQYF. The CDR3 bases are TGTGCCAGTAGTATACGCCAGGATGCCGAACAGTACTTC.